Listed below are T cell receptor beta chains from one sample, sequenced in a study of identical twins. From the 5' RACE reads, TCRdb called clonotypes with MiXCR, one entry per CDR3 protein. The table lists about 890,000 distinct CDR3 sequences, over 9% of them singletons. This same sample was also part of a study on yellow fever vaccine responses in identical twins.

Sequenced sample: PBMCs. These receptor sequences come from a young woman in good health. Both conserved end residues are trimmed from each CDR3. Fields, in order: V gene, CDR3 protein.

>TRBV7-7
ASSLRDAPIEQF
>TRBV12-3/TRBV12-4
ASSLKGPPRSYEQY
>TRBV5-4
ASSPGGGRQDTQY
>TRBV7-9
ASSLVGAESSYNEQF
>TRBV12-3/TRBV12-4
ASSPLAGGTNTQY
>TRBV7-9
ASSLVGTPTDTQY
>TRBV28
ASALWSTFTYGYT
>TRBV6-5
ASSYSQREKLF
>TRBV11-2
ASSTWTSGTPEEQY
>TRBV2
ASKRGQRNTEAF
>TRBV24-1
ATSEGYRTDTQY
>TRBV20-1
SASSGTGWRYSNQPQH
>TRBV7-9
ASSKGGLGNIQY
>TRBV7-8
ASSPIVITQY
>TRBV2
ASSAGGARNSPLH
>TRBV24-1
ATSDRVAVYNEQF
>TRBV12-3/TRBV12-4
ASTRMNTEAF
>TRBV20-1
SARVDSNTEAF
>TRBV6-5
ASSYAENTEAF
>TRBV6-1
ASRKTTGGGYT
>TRBV28
ASRREGGWNGRSSYEQY
>TRBV12-3/TRBV12-4
ASSPYPSGKITDTQY
>TRBV5-1
ASSMVNSGNEQY
>TRBV9
ASSVEGSGRADGELF
>TRBV7-3
ASSPTSLAPFYNEQF
>TRBV5-6
ASSSRRLPNTEAF
>TRBV5-1
ASSLESLRGTEAF
>TRBV19
ASIKWTGPGANVLT
>TRBV4-1
ASSQELPSGGHEQF
>TRBV6-5
ASSYKFSGTGAYEQY
>TRBV20-1
SARDLTSGINEQF
>TRBV4-1
ASSQDLERGRNEQF
>TRBV10-3
AISESRNSYEQY
>TRBV12-3/TRBV12-4
ASSWDRGLGGYT
>TRBV5-1
ASSLEPGRTNTGELF
>TRBV28
ASTLGTGGDWRNQPQH
>TRBV20-1
SDQRGQTSYT
>TRBV11-3
ASSLESQVNTEAF
>TRBV29-1
SANDWNQETQY
>TRBV6-2/TRBV6-3
ASRPPGAVNEQF
>TRBV12-3/TRBV12-4
ASTLDSGRYNEQF
>TRBV11-2
ASREAGGTSYNEQF
>TRBV3-1
ASSQEVSGELF
>TRBV27
ASSYNGVAPGTQY
>TRBV9
ASSVALGTSANDEQF
>TRBV20-1
SARPSGTGGTDTQY
>TRBV28
ASSLGGVGNQPQH
>TRBV12-3/TRBV12-4
ASSFASRTVEQY
>TRBV12-3/TRBV12-4
ASSLYQRGVPTNSQWQF
>TRBV7-8
ASSLGSVLAGGEQF